Included here is one TCR beta chain sequence, with context. The source of the sample is a study of T cell changes during pregnancy in multiple sclerosis. From germline, CDR1 is SGHVS and CDR2 FNYEAQ. Trimming left V 1 base short and J 4 bases short, with 8 bases between. The CDR3 totals 13 residues. Measured with immunoSEQ multiplex PCR; TCRdb has only the in-frame clones, and not every one. The sample contains around 50,000 clones, more than 80% of which appear only once. The input for sequencing was CD8+ T cells from peripheral blood mononuclear cells, taken in the second trimester of pregnancy. The TCR sequence derives from a female donor with multiple sclerosis, enrolled in a pregnancy study. The chain links TRBV7-6 to TRBJ2-7; D remains unclear. CDR3 DNA sequence: TGTGCCAGCAGCTTAGGTGGAGAATACGAGCAGTACTTC. Amino acid sequence: CASSLGGEYEQYF.